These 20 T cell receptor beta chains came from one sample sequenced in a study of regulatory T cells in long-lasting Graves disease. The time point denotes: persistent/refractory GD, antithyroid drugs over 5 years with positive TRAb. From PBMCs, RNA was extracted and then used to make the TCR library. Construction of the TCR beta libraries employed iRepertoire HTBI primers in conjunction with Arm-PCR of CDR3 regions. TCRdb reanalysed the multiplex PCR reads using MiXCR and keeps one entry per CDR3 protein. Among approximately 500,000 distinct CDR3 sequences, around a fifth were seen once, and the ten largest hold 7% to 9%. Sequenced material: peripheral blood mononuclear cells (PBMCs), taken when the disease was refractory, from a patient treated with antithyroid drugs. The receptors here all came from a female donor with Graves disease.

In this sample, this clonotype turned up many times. The CDR3 nucleotides are TGTGCCAGCAGAGGGACAGGCGGACAAGAGACCCAGTACTTC. This translates into CASRGTGGQETQYF. The chain joins TRBV2 to TRBJ2-5, with 8 nucleotides matching TRBD1. This CDR3 is built from 14 residues. Trimming took 6 bases from V and 2 from J; bases not matched to a gene: 5. Germline V gene sequence: CDR1 SNHLY, CDR2 FYNNEI.

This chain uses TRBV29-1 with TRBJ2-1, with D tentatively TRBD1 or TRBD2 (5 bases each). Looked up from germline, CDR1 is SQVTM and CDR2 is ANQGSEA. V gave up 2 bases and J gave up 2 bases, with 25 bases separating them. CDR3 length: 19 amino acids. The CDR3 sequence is CSVEWGPAGLEGTYNEQFF. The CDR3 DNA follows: TGCAGCGTTGAATGGGGTCCCGCAGGGTTAGAGGGTACCTACAATGAGCAGTTCTTC.

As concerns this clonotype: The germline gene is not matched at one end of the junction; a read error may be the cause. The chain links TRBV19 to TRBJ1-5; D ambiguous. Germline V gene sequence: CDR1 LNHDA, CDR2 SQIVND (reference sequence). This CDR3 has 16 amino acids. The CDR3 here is CTSSRIGGYSNQPQHF. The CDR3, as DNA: TGTACCAGTAGTCGAATCGGAGGTTATAGCAATCAGCCCCAGCATTTT.

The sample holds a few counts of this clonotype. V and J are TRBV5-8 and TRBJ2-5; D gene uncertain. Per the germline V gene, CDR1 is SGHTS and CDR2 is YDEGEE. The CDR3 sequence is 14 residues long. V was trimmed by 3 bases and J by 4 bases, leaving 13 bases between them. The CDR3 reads CASSWQAIRETQYF. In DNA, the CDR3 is TGTGCCAGCAGCTGGCAAGCCATCCGAGAGACCCAGTACTTC.

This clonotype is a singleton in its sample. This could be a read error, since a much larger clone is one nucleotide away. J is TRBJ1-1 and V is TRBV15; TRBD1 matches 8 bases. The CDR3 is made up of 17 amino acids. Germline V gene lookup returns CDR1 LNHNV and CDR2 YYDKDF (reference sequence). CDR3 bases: TGTGCCTCCAGCAGAGATAACAGCGGGACAGGGAACACTGAAGCTTTCTTT. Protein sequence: CASSRDNSGTGNTEAFF.

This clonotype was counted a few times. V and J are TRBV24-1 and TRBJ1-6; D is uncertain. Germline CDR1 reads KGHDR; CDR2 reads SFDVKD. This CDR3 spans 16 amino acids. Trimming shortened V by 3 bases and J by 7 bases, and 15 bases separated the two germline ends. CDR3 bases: TGTGCCACCAGTGATGCCTCTGGTGGTAAGAATTCACCCCTCCACTTT. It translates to CATSDASGGKNSPLHF.

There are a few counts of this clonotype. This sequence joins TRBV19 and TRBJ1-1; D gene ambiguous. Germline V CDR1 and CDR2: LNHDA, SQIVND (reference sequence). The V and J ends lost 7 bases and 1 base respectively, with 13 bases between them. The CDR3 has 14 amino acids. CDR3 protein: CASTRLGQNTEAFF. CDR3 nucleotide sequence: TGTGCCAGTACCCGACTAGGGCAGAACACTGAAGCTTTCTTT.

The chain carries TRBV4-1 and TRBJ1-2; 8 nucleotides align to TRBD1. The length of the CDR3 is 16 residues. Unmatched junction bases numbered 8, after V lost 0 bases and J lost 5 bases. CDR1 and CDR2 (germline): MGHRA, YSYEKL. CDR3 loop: CASSQDLADRGYGYTF. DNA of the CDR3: TGCGCCAGCAGCCAAGATCTCGCTGACAGGGGTTATGGCTACACCTTC.

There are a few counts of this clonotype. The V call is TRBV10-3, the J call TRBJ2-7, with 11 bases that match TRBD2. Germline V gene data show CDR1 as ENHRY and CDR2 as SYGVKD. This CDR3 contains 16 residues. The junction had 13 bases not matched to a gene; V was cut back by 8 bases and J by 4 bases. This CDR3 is CAIGETSGVPLYEQYF. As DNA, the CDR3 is TGTGCCATCGGCGAGACTAGCGGGGTCCCACTGTACGAGCAGTACTTC.

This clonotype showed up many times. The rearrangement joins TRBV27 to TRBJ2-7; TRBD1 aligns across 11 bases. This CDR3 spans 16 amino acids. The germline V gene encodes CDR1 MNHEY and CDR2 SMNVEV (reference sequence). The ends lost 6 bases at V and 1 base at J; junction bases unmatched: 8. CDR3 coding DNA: TGTGCCAGCAGCCCCGGCGGGACAGGGGGATCCTACGAGCAGTACTTC. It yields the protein CASSPGGTGGSYEQYF.

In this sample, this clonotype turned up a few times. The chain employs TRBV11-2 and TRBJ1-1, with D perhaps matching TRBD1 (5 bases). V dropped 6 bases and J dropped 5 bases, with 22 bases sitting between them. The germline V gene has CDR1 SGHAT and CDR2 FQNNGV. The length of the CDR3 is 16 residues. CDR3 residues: CASSGGGRGRITEAFF. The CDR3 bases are TGTGCCAGCAGTGGGGGGGGAAGGGGTCGGATAACTGAAGCTTTCTTT.

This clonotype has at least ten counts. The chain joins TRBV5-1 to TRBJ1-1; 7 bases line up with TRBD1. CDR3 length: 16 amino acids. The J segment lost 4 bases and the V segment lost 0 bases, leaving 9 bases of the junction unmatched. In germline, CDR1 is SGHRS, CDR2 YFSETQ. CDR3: CASSLATGQLVTEAFF. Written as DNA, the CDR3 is TGCGCCAGCAGCTTGGCCACGGGACAGCTGGTCACTGAAGCTTTCTTT.

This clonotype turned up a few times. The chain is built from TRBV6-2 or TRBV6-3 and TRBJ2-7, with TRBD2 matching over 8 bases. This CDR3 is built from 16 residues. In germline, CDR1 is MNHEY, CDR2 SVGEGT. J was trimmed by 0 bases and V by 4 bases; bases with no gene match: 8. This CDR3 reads CASSSALAGSSYEQYF. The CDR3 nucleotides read TGTGCCAGCAGTTCGGCTTTAGCGGGGAGCTCCTACGAGCAGTACTTC.

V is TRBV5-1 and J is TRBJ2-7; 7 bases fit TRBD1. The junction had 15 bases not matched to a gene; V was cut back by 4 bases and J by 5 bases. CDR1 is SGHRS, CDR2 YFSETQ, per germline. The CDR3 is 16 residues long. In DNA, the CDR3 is TGCGCCAGCAGCGAGGGGACAGAGGGCTGGGGCGACGAGCAGTACTTC. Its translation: CASSEGTEGWGDEQYF.

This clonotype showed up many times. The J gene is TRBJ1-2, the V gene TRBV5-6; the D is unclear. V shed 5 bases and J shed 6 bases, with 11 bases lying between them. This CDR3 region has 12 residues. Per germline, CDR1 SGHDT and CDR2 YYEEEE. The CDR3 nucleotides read TGTGCCAGCAGTGTGGGTAGCCATGGCTACACCTTC. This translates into CASSVGSHGYTF.

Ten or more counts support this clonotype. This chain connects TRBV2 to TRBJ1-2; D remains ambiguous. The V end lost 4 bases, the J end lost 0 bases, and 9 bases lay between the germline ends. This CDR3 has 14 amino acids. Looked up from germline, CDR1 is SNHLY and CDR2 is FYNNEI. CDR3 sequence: CASSVAETNYGYTF. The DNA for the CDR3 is TGTGCCAGCAGTGTGGCGGAGACTAACTATGGCTACACCTTC.

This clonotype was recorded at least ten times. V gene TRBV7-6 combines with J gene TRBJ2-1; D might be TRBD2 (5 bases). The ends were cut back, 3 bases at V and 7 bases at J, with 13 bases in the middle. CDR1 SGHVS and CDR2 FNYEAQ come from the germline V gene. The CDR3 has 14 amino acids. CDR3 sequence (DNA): TGTGCCAGCAGCTTGAGCGGAAAGAATAATGAGCAGTTCTTC. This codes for CASSLSGKNNEQFF.

The CDR3 DNA follows: TGTGCCAGTAGTACAGGAGCTAGCTCTGGGGCCAACGTCCTGACTTTC. Protein: CASSTGASSGANVLTF. The chain is built from TRBV19 and TRBJ2-6; no firm D call. The V and J ends lost 4 bases and 0 bases respectively, with 10 bases between them. The CDR3 runs 16 residues. CDR1 LNHDA and CDR2 SQIVND come from the germline V gene (reference sequence).

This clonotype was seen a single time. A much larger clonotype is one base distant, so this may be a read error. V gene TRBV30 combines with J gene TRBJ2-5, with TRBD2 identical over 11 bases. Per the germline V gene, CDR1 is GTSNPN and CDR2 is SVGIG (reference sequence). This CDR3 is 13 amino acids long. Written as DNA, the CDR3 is TGTGCCTGGAGGCTAGCGGGAGGAGAGGCCCAGTACTTC. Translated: CAWRLAGGEAQYF.

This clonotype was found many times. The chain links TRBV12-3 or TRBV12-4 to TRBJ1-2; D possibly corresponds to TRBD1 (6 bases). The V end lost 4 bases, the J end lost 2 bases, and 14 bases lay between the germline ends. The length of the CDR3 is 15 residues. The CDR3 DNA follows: TGTGCCAGCAGTTATACGTCTCAGGGGAACTATGGCTACACCTTC. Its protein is CASSYTSQGNYGYTF.